These 4 T cell receptor beta chains were all obtained from the same sample, sequenced in a study of Graves' ophthalmopathy and Graves' hyperthyroidism. Amplification targeted the TCR beta CDR3 regions, with RNA transcripts as the source material. RT-PCR in the first round used HTBI primers; a second-round multiplex PCR followed. TCRdb redid the calling of the multiplex PCR reads with MiXCR, one entry per CDR3 protein. Here the sample spans some 160,000 distinct CDR3 sequences, approximately 40% being singletons. Sequencing was performed on peripheral blood. These receptors all come from a man younger than 40 with Graves' ophthalmopathy.

This clonotype occurred once. V usage is TRBV6-2 or TRBV6-3 and J usage is TRBJ1-2; possible D gene TRBD1, 5 bases. Looked up from germline, CDR1 is MNHEY and CDR2 is SVGEGT. The V and J ends lost 5 bases and 5 bases respectively, with 6 bases between them. The CDR3 sequence is 11 residues long. The CDR3, as DNA: TGTGCCAGCAGTGCAGGGTATGGCTACACCTTC. Amino acids: CASSAGYGYTF.

DNA for the CDR3: TGTGCCAGCAGCGAAGACAGGGGAGGCTACACCTTC. It yields the protein CASSEDRGGYTF. The chain combines TRBV7-9 with TRBJ1-2, with 8 bases fitting TRBD1. Germline CDR1 SEHNR, CDR2 FQNEAQ (reference sequence). The CDR3 runs to 12 residues. V shed 5 bases, J shed 8 bases, and the junction held 4 bases outside the gene matches.

This clonotype showed up many times. The chain has TRBV15 and TRBJ2-7; no clear D gene. Germline lookup yields CDR1 LNHNV and CDR2 YYDKDF (reference sequence). V lost 0 bases, J lost 0 bases, and 6 bases lay in between. CDR3 length: 14 amino acids. CDR3 sequence: CATSRDVSSYEQYF. DNA of the CDR3: TGTGCCACCAGCAGAGATGTGAGCTCCTACGAGCAGTACTTC.

The chain combines TRBV28 with TRBJ2-5, with 7 positions matching TRBD2. The CDR3 sequence is 16 residues long. CDR1 and CDR2 (germline): MDHEN, SYDVKM. V was clipped by 5 bases and J by 0 bases; unmatched bases: 9. The CDR3 is CASSRDAAGYQETQYF. CDR3 DNA sequence: TGTGCCAGCAGTCGCGATGCAGCGGGATACCAAGAGACCCAGTACTTC.